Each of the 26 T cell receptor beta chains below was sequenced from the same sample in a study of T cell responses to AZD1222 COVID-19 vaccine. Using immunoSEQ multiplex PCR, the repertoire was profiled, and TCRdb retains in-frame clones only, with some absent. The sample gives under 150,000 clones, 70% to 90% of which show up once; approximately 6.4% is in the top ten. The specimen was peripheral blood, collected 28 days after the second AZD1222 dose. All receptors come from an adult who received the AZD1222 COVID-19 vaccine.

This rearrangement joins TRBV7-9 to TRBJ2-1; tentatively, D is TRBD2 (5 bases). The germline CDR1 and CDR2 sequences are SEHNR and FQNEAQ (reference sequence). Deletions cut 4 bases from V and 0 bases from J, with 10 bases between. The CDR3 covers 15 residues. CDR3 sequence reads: CASSSRTYSYNEQFF. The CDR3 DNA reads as TGTGCCAGCAGCTCACGGACTTACTCCTACAATGAGCAGTTCTTC. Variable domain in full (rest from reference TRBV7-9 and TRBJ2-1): DTGVSQNPRHKITKRGQNVTFRCDPISEHNRLYWYRQTLGQGPEFLTYFQNEAQLEKSRLLSDRFSAERPKGSFSTLEIQRTEQGDSAMYLCASSSRTYSYNEQFFGPGTRLTVL.

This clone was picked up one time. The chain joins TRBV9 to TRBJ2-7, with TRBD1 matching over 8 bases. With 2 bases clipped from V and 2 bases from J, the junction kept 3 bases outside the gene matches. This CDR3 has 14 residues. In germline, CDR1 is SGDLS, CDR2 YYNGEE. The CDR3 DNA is TGTGCCAGCAGCGTTAGCAGGGGGCCCTACGAGCAGTACTTC. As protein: CASSVSRGPYEQYF.

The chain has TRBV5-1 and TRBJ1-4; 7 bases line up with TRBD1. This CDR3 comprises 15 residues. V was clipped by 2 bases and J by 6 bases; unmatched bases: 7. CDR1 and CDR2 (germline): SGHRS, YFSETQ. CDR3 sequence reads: CASSLGAGGDEKLFF. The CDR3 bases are TGCGCCAGCAGCTTAGGGGCAGGGGGTGATGAAAAACTGTTTTTT.

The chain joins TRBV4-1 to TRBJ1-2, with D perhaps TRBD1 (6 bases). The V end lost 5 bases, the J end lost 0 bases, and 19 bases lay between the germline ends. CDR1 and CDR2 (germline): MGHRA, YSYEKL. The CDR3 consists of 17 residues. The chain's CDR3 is CASSTRPLQGPNYGYTF. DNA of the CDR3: TGCGCCAGCAGCACCCGGCCTTTACAGGGCCCTAACTATGGCTACACCTTC.

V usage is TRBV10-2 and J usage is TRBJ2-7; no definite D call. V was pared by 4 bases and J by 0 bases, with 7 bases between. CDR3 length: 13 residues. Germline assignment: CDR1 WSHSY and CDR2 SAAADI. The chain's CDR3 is CASSVIPSYEQYF. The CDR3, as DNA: TGCGCCAGCAGTGTGATCCCCTCCTACGAGCAGTACTTC.

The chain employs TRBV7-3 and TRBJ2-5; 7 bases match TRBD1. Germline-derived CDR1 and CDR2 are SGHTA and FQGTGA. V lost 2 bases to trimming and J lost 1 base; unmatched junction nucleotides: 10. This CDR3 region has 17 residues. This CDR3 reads CASSLGSGGPVQETQYF. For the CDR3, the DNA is TGTGCCAGCAGCTTAGGCTCAGGGGGTCCCGTCCAAGAGACCCAGTACTTC.

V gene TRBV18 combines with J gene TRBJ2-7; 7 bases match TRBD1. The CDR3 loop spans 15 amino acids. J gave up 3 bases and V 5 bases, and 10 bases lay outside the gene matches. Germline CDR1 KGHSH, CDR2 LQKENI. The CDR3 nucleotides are TGTGCCAGCTCAGGCTTGACAGGGAATTTCTACGAGCAGTACTTC. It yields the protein CASSGLTGNFYEQYF.

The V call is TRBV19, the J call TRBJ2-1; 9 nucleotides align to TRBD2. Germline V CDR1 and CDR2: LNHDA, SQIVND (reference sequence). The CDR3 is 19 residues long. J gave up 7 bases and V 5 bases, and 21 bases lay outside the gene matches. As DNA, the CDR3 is TGTGCCAGTAGTGCCCGTAAACCAGCTACAGGGCTAGCGGGGAATGAGCAGTTCTTC. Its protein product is CASSARKPATGLAGNEQFF. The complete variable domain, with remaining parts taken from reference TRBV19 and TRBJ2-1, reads DGGITQSPKYLFRKEGQNVTLSCEQNLNHDAMYWYRQDPGQGLRLIYYSQIVNDFQKGDIAEGYSVSREKKESFPLTVTSAQKNPTAFYLCASSARKPATGLAGNEQFFGPGTRLTVL.

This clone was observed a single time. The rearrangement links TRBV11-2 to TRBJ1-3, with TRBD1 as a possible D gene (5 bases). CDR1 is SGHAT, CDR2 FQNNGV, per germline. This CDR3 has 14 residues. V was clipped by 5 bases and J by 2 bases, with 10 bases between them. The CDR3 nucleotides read TGTGCCAGCAGCCGCCGGGGGGCTGGAAACACCATATATTTT. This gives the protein CASSRRGAGNTIYF.

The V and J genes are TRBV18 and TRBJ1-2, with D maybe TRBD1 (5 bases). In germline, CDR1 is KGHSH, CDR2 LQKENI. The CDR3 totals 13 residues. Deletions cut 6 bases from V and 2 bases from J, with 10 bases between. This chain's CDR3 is CASSRRDNYGYTF. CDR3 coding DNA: TGTGCCAGCTCCCGCAGGGACAACTATGGCTACACCTTC.

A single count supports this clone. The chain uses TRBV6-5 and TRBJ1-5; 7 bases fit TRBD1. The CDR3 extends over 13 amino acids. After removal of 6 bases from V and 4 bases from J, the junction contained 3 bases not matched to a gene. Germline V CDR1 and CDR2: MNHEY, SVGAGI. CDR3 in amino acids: CASRTGWNQPQHF. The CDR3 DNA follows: TGTGCCAGCAGGACAGGGTGGAATCAGCCCCAGCATTTT.

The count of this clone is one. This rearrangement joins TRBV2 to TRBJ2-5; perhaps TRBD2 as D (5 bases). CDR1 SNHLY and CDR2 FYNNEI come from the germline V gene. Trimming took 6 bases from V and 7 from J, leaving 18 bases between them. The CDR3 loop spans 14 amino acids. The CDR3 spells CASSLMEAAGTQYF. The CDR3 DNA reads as TGTGCCAGCAGCCTAATGGAGGCTGCTGGGACCCAGTACTTC. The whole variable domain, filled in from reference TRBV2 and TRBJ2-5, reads EPEVTQTPSHQVTQMGQEVILRCVPISNHLYFYWYRQILGQKVEFLVSFYNNEISEKSEIFDDQFSVERPDGSNFTLKIRSTKLEDSAMYFCASSLMEAAGTQYFGPGTRLLVL.

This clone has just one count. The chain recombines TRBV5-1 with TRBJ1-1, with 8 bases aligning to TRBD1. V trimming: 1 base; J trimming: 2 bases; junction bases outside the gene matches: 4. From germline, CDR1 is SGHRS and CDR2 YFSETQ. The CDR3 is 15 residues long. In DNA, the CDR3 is TGCGCCAGCAGCTTGATGACAGGGGATAACACTGAAGCTTTCTTT. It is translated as CASSLMTGDNTEAFF.

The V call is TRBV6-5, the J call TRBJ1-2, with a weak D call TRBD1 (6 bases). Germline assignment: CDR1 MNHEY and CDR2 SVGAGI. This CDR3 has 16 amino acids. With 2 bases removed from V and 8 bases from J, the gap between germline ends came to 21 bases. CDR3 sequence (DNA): TGTGCCAGCAGTTACACAGCGGGGGCCGATAACGGGGGCTACACCTTC. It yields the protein CASSYTAGADNGGYTF.

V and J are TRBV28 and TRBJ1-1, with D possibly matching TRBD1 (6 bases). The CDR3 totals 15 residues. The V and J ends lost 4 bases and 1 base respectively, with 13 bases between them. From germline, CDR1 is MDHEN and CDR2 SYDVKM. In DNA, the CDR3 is TGTGCCAGCAGTTACCCCCGGGGGGCGAACACTGAAGCTTTCTTT. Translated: CASSYPRGANTEAFF.

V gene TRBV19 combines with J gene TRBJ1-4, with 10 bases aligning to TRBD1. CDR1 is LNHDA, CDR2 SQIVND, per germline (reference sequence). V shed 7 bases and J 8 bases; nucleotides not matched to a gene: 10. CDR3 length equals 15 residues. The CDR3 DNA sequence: TGTGCCAGTAATCGGGCCCGGGACAGGGGCGAAAAACTGTTTTTT. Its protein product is CASNRARDRGEKLFF.

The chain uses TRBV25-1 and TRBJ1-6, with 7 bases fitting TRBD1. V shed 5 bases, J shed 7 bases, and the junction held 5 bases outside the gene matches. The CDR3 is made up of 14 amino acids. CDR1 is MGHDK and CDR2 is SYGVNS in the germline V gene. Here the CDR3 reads CASSQGVSNSPLHF. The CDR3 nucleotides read TGTGCCAGCAGTCAGGGGGTTTCGAATTCACCCCTCCACTTT. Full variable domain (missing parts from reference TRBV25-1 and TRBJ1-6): EADIYQTPRYLVIGTGKKITLECSQTMGHDKMYWYQQDPGMELHLIHYSYGVNSTEKGDLSSESTVSRIRTEHFPLTLESARPSHTSQYLCASSQGVSNSPLHFGNGTRLTVT.

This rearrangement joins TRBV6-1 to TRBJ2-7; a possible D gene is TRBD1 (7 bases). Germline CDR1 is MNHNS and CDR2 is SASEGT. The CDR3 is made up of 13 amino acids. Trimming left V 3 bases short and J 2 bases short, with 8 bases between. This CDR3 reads CASSDRGAYEQYF. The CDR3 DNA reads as TGTGCCAGCAGTGACAGGGGGGCCTACGAGCAGTACTTC.

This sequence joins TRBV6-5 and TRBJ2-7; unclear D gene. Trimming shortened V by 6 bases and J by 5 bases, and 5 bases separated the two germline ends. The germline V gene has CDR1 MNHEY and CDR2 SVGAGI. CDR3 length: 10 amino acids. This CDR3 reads CASRDHEQYF. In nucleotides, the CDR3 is TGTGCCAGCAGGGACCACGAGCAGTACTTC.

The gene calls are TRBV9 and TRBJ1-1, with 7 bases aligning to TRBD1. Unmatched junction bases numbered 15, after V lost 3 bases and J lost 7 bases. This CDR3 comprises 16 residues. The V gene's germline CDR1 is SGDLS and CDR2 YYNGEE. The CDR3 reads CASSGGDRDNRHEAFF. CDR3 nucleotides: TGTGCCAGCAGCGGTGGTGACAGGGATAACAGACATGAAGCTTTCTTT.

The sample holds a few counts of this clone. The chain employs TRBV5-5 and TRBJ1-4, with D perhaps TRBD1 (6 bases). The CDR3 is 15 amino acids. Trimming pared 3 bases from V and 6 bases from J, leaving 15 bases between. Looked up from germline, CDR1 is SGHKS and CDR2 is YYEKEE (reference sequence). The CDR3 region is CASSWGSGGYEKLFF. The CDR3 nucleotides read TGTGCCAGCAGCTGGGGTTCCGGGGGCTATGAAAAACTGTTTTTT.

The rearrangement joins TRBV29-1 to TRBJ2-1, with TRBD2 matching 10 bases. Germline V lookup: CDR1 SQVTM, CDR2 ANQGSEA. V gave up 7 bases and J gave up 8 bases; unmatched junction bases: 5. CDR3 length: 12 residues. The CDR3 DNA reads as TGCAGCGCAGCGGGGGGGCTTGATGAGCAGTTCTTC. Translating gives CSAAGGLDEQFF.

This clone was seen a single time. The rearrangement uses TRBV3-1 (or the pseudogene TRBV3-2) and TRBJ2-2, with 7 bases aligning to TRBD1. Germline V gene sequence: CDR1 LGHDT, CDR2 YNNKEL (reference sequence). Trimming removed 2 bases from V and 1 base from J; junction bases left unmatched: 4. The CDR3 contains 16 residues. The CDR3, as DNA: TGTGCCAGCAGCCAACCCAGGGGGTTGAACACCGGGGAGCTGTTTTTT. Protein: CASSQPRGLNTGELFF.

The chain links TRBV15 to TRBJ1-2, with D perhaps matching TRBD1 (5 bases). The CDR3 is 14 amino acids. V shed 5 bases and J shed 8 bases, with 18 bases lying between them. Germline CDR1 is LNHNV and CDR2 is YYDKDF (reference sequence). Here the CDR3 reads CATSSPTGGDGYTF. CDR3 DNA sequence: TGTGCCACCAGCTCGCCAACAGGAGGAGACGGCTACACCTTC.

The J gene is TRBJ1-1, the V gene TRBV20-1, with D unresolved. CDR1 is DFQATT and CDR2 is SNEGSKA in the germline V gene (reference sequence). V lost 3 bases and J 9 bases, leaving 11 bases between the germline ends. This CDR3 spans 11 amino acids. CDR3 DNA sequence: TGCAGTGCTAGGAGAGAGGGCCAAGCTTTCTTT. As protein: CSARREGQAFF.

CDR3 in amino acids: CASSQGLAGGNEQFF. CDR3 bases: TGTGCCAGCAGCCAGGGACTAGCGGGGGGAAATGAGCAGTTCTTC. The chain employs TRBV7-3 and TRBJ2-1; 15 bases align to TRBD2. This CDR3 comprises 15 residues. The germline CDR1 and CDR2 sequences are SGHTA and FQGTGA. V lost 5 bases and J lost 7; bases outside the gene matches: 3.